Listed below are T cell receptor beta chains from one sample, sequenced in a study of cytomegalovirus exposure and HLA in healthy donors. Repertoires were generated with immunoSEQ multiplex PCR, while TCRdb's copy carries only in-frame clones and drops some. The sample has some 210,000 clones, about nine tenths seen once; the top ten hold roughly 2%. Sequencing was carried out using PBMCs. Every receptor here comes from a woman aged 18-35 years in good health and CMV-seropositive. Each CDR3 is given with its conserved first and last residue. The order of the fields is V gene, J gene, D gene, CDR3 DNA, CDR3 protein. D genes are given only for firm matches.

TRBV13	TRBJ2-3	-	TGTGCCAGCAGCTTCCGAACGAGAGATACGCAGTATTTT	CASSFRTRDTQYF
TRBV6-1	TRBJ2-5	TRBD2	TGTGCCAGCAGTGAAATAGCGGGAGGGCCAGAGACCCAGTACTTC	CASSEIAGGPETQYF
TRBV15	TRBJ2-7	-	TGTGCCACCAGCAGGCGGGACCACTCCTACGAGCAGTACTTC	CATSRRDHSYEQYF
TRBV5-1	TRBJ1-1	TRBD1	TGCGCCAGCAGACAGGGGATAAACACTGAAGCTTTCTTT	CASRQGINTEAFF
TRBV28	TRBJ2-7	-	TGTGCCAGCAGACTCCAGCGAGGCTACGAGCAGTACTTC	CASRLQRGYEQYF
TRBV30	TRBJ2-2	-	TGTGCCTGGAGTGTCAATACAAACACCGGGGAGCTGTTTTTT	CAWSVNTNTGELFF
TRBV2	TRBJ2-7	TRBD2	TGTGCCGGCTTAGCGGGGGAAGAGCAGTACTTC	CAGLAGEEQYF
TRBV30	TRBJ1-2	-	TGTGCCTGGAGTGTACTCTCTGGCTACACCTTC	CAWSVLSGYTF
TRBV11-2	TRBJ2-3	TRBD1	TGTGCCAGCAGCTACCCTGGGGGACAGCCCACAGATACGCAGTATTTT	CASSYPGGQPTDTQYF
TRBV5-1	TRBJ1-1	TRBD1	TGCGCCAGCAGGCCGGGACAGATGAACACTGAAGCTTTCTTT	CASRPGQMNTEAFF
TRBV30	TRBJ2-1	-	TGTGCCGCGTTTGGAGTAAGGAATGAGCAGTTCTTC	CAAFGVRNEQFF
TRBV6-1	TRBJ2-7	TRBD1	TGTGCCAGCAGTGTAGGGACAGGGGGCTCCTACGAGCAGTACTTC	CASSVGTGGSYEQYF
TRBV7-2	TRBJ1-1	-	TGTGCCAGCAGCTTAGCGCTTAGTAAACGTACTGAAGCTTTCTTT	CASSLALSKRTEAFF
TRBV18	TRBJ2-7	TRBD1	TGTGCCAGCTCCCCCGGACAGGTCTCCTACGAGCAGTACTTC	CASSPGQVSYEQYF
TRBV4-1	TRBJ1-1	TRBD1	TGCGCCAGCAGCCAGTCGACAGGGGGCACTGAAGCTTTCTTT	CASSQSTGGTEAFF
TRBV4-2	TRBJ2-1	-	TGTGCCAGCAGCCGTGGAGGGGATAGTGAGCAGTTCTTC	CASSRGGDSEQFF